This TCR beta chain was sequenced in a study of T-cell memory formation after mild COVID-19. Study as a whole: Clustering of TCRs was largely donor specific. Whole-study results and caveats: Among clones peaking at day 37 in the second wave, SARS-CoV-2 specificity remained unconfirmed. Pre-infection memory contained some responding clones, which suggested that cross-reactive memory had joined.

On this clonotype: Its antigen is unidentified.

The CDR3 spans 14 residues. Trimming took off 5 bases at V and 5 bases at J, with 15 bases between the two ends. Germline V gene sequence: CDR1 MNHEY, CDR2 SMNVEV (reference sequence). TCRdb re-analysed the 5' RACE reads in MiXCR, keeping a single row per CDR3 protein. This table has more than 300,000 distinct CDR3 sequences, roughly 13% appearing once. The source material was PBMCs or a T cell subset sorted from them (not recorded which). The TCR sequence derives from a man aged 18 to 30 who had mild COVID-19 (a few samples of this study predate the infection). Cell type and time point are not known. The rearrangement links TRBV27 to TRBJ1-1; a possible D gene is TRBD1 (5 bases). CDR3 DNA: TGTGCCAGCAGTCCCTATCGGGGGGGAACTGAAGCTTTCTTT. Translating it yields CASSPYRGGTEAFF.